Listed below are T cell receptor beta chains from one sample, sequenced in a study of response to subunit inactivated influenza vaccine. TCRdb processed the RT-PCR reads anew with MiXCR; each CDR3 protein has one entry. Seen here are roughly 790,000 distinct CDR3 sequences, around 20% observed once, and the top ten hold 10% to 13%. Sequencing was performed on PBMCs from blood, taken 5 to 6 days after vaccination. These receptors came from a man in his fifties who received an inactivated influenza vaccine. Both conserved end residues are part of each CDR3. The order of the fields is clone size, D gene, V gene, J gene, CDR3 protein, CDR3 DNA. The D gene is left open where the match is weak. The size entry is marked missing in some rows and otherwise reads once, few, many or a size class.

clone size: few; D gene: TRBD2; V gene: TRBV5-5; J gene: TRBJ2-1; CDR3 protein: CASSIGTSTPQRNEQFF; CDR3 DNA: TGTGCCAGCAGCATTGGGACTAGCACCCCCCAAAGGAATGAGCAGTTCTTC
clone size: many; D gene: TRBD1; V gene: TRBV5-1; J gene: TRBJ2-7; CDR3 protein: CASSSTTGGSYEQYF; CDR3 DNA: TGCGCCAGCAGCTCGACGACAGGGGGTTCCTACGAGCAGTACTTC
clone size: few; D gene: .; V gene: TRBV7-9; J gene: TRBJ1-5; CDR3 protein: CASSLGAGPSNQPQHF; CDR3 DNA: TGTGCCAGCAGCTTAGGGGCAGGCCCTAGCAATCAGCCCCAGCATTTT
clone size: .; D gene: .; V gene: TRBV20-1; J gene: TRBJ1-4; CDR3 protein: CSASFPLGEKLFF; CDR3 DNA: TGCAGTGCTAGTTTCCCGCTAGGGGAAAAACTGTTTTTT
clone size: .; D gene: .; V gene: TRBV5-1; J gene: TRBJ2-1; CDR3 protein: CASSLNGSPYNEQFF; CDR3 DNA: TGCGCCAGCAGCTTGAATGGTTCACCCTACAATGAGCAGTTCTTC
clone size: .; D gene: .; V gene: TRBV11-2; J gene: TRBJ2-7; CDR3 protein: CAGSPMSLSYEQYF; CDR3 DNA: TGTGCCGGCAGCCCCATGAGCCTTTCCTACGAGCAGTACTTC
clone size: few; D gene: TRBD1; V gene: TRBV20-1; J gene: TRBJ2-3; CDR3 protein: CSATGTVGGTQYF; CDR3 DNA: TGCAGTGCAACCGGGACAGTAGGTGGTACGCAGTATTTT
clone size: .; D gene: .; V gene: TRBV12-5; J gene: TRBJ2-1; CDR3 protein: CASGRSGAIGEQFF; CDR3 DNA: TGTGCTAGTGGTCGGAGCGGAGCGATTGGTGAGCAGTTCTTC
clone size: .; D gene: .; V gene: TRBV7-6; J gene: TRBJ2-4; CDR3 protein: CASSPHPGDGNIQYF; CDR3 DNA: TGTGCCAGCAGCCCTCACCCCGGGGATGGAAACATTCAGTACTTC
clone size: few; D gene: .; V gene: TRBV7-2; J gene: TRBJ2-1; CDR3 protein: CASSPHREVGEQFF; CDR3 DNA: TGTGCCAGCAGCCCTCACAGGGAAGTAGGTGAGCAGTTCTTC
clone size: .; D gene: TRBD1; V gene: TRBV12-3/TRBV12-4; J gene: TRBJ1-1; CDR3 protein: CASRQIQGRDTEAFF; CDR3 DNA: TGTGCCAGCAGACAGATACAGGGGAGAGATACTGAAGCTTTCTTT
clone size: few; D gene: TRBD1; V gene: TRBV12-3/TRBV12-4; J gene: TRBJ2-1; CDR3 protein: CASSLRQGANNEQFF; CDR3 DNA: TGTGCCAGCAGTTTGAGGCAGGGGGCTAACAATGAGCAGTTCTTC
clone size: .; D gene: TRBD1; V gene: TRBV29-1; J gene: TRBJ2-1; CDR3 protein: CSAGTGTYNEQFF; CDR3 DNA: TGCAGCGCAGGGACAGGGACGTACAATGAGCAGTTCTTC
clone size: .; D gene: .; V gene: TRBV20-1; J gene: TRBJ1-1; CDR3 protein: CSARAPTRRDTEAFF; CDR3 DNA: TGCAGTGCTAGAGCCCCTACACGACGAGACACTGAAGCTTTCTTT
clone size: .; D gene: .; V gene: TRBV10-2; J gene: TRBJ2-2; CDR3 protein: CASSESGRANTGELFF; CDR3 DNA: TGCGCCAGCAGTGAGTCCGGCAGGGCGAACACCGGGGAGCTGTTTTTT
clone size: few; D gene: .; V gene: TRBV29-1; J gene: TRBJ2-7; CDR3 protein: CSAWTKFAYEQYF; CDR3 DNA: TGCAGCGCTTGGACAAAGTTTGCCTACGAGCAGTACTTC
clone size: .; D gene: TRBD1; V gene: TRBV20-1; J gene: TRBJ1-2; CDR3 protein: CSAWDSAYGYTF; CDR3 DNA: TGCAGTGCTTGGGACAGTGCGTATGGCTACACCTTC